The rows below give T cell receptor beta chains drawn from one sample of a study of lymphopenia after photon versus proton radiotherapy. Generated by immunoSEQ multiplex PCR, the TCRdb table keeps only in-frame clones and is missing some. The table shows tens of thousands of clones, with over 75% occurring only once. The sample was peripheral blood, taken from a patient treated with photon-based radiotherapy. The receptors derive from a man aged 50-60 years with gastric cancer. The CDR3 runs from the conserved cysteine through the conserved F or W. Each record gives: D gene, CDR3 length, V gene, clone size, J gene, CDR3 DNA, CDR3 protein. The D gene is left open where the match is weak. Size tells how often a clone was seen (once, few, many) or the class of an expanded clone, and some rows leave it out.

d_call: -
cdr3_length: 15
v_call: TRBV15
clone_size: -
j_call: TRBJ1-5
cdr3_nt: TGTGCCACCAGCAGCGCCGACAGAACAAATCAGCCCCAGCATTTT
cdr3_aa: CATSSADRTNQPQHF

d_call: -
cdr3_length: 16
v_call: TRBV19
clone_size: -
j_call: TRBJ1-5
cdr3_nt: TGTGCCAGTAGTATACGGACAGCCTCAGGATATCAGCCCCAGCATTTT
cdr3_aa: CASSIRTASGYQPQHF

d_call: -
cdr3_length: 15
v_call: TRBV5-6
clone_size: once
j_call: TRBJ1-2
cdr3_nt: TGTGCCAGCAGCCTGTGGTCAGTGGCTAACTATGGCTACACCTTC
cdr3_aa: CASSLWSVANYGYTF

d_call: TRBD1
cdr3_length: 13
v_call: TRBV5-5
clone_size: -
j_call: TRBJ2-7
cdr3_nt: TGTGCCAGCAGCTTTGACAGGGGGTACGAGCAGTACTTC
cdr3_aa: CASSFDRGYEQYF

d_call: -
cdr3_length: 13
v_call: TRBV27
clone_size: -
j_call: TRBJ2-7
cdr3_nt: TGTGCCAGCAGGGGGGGGCGCGTTTACGAGCAGTACTTC
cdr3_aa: CASRGGRVYEQYF

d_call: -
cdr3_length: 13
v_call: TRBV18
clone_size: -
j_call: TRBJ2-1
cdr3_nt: TGTGCCAGCTCACCATGGGCCATGGCTGAGCAGTTCTTC
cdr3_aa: CASSPWAMAEQFF

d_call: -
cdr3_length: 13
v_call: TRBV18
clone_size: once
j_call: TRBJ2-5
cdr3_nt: TGTGCCAGCTCAATCAGGGCCCGCGAGACCCAGTACTTC
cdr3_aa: CASSIRARETQYF

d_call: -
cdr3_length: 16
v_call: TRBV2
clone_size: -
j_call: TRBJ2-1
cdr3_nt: TGTGCCAGCCCTGGGGGGTCGGAATCCTCGTACAATGAGCAGTTCTTC
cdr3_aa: CASPGGSESSYNEQFF

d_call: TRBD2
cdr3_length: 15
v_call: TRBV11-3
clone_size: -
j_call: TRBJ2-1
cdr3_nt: TGTGCCAGCAGCCACTATAGCGGGCCCCTTAAGGAGCAGTTCTTC
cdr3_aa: CASSHYSGPLKEQFF

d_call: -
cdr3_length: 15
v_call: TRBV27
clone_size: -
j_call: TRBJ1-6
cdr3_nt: TGTGCCAGCAGTTCCCACCTGGGGGATAATTCACCCCTCCACTTT
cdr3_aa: CASSSHLGDNSPLHF

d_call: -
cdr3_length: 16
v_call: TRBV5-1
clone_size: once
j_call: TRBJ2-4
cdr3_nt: TGCGCCAGCAGCTTAACAGGCATCGGGGCCAAAAACATTCAGTACTTC
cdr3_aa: CASSLTGIGAKNIQYF

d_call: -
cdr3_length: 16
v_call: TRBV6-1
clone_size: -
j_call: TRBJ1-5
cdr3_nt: TGTGCCAGCAGTGAGTCGGCAGGGGCTGGCAATCAGCCCCAGCATTTT
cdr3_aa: CASSESAGAGNQPQHF

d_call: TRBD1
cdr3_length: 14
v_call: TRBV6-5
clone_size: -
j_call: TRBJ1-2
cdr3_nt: TGTGCCAGCACTCGGGACAGGGACAACTATGGCTACACCTTC
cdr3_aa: CASTRDRDNYGYTF

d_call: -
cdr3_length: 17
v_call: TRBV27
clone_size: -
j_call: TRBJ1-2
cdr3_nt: TGTGCCAGCAGTTTATACGCGAGTCGTCGGGGGGACTATGGCTACACCTTC
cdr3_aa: CASSLYASRRGDYGYTF

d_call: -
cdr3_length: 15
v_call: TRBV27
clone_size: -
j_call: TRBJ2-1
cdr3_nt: TGTGCCAGCAGTCCCCGGGACACCCCAGGAAATGAGCAGTTCTTC
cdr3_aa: CASSPRDTPGNEQFF